This T cell receptor beta chain derives from a study of T cells in Graves' hyperthyroidism and ophthalmopathy. Amplification of TCR beta CDR3 regions used RNA as the template. First-round RT-PCR targeting the TCR CDR3 was performed with the HTBI primer set. TCRdb recomputed calls from the multiplex PCR reads with MiXCR, one row per CDR3 protein. The data show about 600,000 distinct CDR3 sequences, roughly 15% seen once. Germline-derived CDR1 and CDR2 are MDHEN and SYDVKM. This CDR3 region has 15 residues. Trimming stripped 1 base from V and 0 bases from J, with 10 bases between. This clonotype showed up many times.

The sequencing input was blood. This sequence joins TRBV28 and TRBJ2-7, with a weak D call TRBD1 (5 bases). The sequence was collected from a woman aged 45-59 years with Graves' ophthalmopathy. The CDR3 here is CASSLSQGSSYEQYF. The CDR3 nucleotides are TGTGCCAGCAGTTTATCCCAGGGTAGCTCCTACGAGCAGTACTTC.